Listed here are 15 T cell receptor beta chains from one sample, sequenced in a study of shared clonotypes between healthy human individuals. The repertoire was sequenced with immunoSEQ multiplex PCR; TCRdb's copy has only in-frame clones and lacks some. The repertoire holds about 1 million clones, with approximately 76% as singletons. Sequenced: memory CD4+ T cells sorted from blood. Subset: CD45RA-negative fraction. These receptors were collected from a man younger than 35 in good health.

The V gene is TRBV5-1, the J gene TRBJ2-3, with a tentative D call TRBD1 (5 bases). This CDR3 region has 13 residues. Germline V gene data show CDR1 as SGHRS and CDR2 as YFSETQ. Trimming removed 5 bases at V and 2 bases at J, with 9 bases between. CDR3 sequence reads: CASRYGATDTQYF. DNA for the CDR3: TGCGCCAGCAGATATGGGGCCACAGATACGCAGTATTTT.

In this sample, this clone turned up once. At one end the junction does not follow the germline gene, possibly because of a read error. This chain joins TRBV9 and TRBJ2-5, with TRBD2 matching 7 bases. The CDR3 has 15 residues. Germline V gene sequence: CDR1 SGDLS, CDR2 YYNGEE. The CDR3 DNA reads as TGTGCCAGCACCGTAGCGGCGGGAGACTTCGAGACCCAGTACTTC. Residues: CASTVAAGDFETQYF.

CDR3 nucleotide sequence: TGTGCCTGGAGGGGACCCGGGACAGCGTATAATTCACCCCTCCACTTT. Translation gives CAWRGPGTAYNSPLHF. V gene TRBV30 combines with J gene TRBJ1-6; the match to TRBD1 covers 7 bases. This CDR3 comprises 16 residues. V gave up 3 bases and J gave up 4 bases; unmatched junction bases: 9. Germline CDR1 and CDR2: GTSNPN and SVGIG (reference sequence).

V gene TRBV5-6 combines with J gene TRBJ1-2, with TRBD1 as a possible D gene (5 bases). This CDR3 has 12 residues. Per germline, CDR1 SGHDT and CDR2 YYEEEE. Trimming took off 4 bases at V and 4 bases at J, with 8 bases between the two ends. CDR3 coding DNA: TGTGCCAGCAGCACCGACAGCTATGGCTACACCTTC. This encodes CASSTDSYGYTF.

A single count supports this clone. Distinct nucleotide sequences in the sample also encode this CDR3. Here the CDR3 DNA reads TGTGCCAGCAGCTTAGATGGCGGGTCTGGGGCCAACGTCCTGACTTTC. It translates to CASSLDGGSGANVLTF. The chain combines TRBV11-3 with TRBJ2-6, with a possible D match to TRBD2 (5 bases). Trimming stripped 0 bases from V and 1 base from J, with 7 bases between. From germline, CDR1 is SGHNT and CDR2 YENEEA. This CDR3 contains 16 residues.

In its sample, this clone was seen a few times. This chain joins TRBV5-4 and TRBJ2-5, with D perhaps matching TRBD1 (5 bases). There are 14 residues in the CDR3. Germline V gene lookup returns CDR1 SGHNT and CDR2 YYREEE (reference sequence). The ends were cut back, 4 bases at V and 1 base at J, with 11 bases in the middle. CDR3 loop: CASSPDRLQETQYF. The CDR3 DNA is TGTGCCAGCAGCCCAGACAGACTCCAAGAGACCCAGTACTTC.

This clone was detected only a few times. Other nucleotide sequences in the sample specify the same CDR3. The V gene is TRBV19, the J gene TRBJ1-6; perhaps TRBD1 as D (5 bases). From germline, CDR1 is LNHDA and CDR2 SQIVND (reference sequence). With 6 bases removed from V and 0 bases from J, the gap between germline ends came to 9 bases. The CDR3 totals 15 residues. CDR3 sequence: CASSEGSSYNSPLHF. Written as DNA, the CDR3 is TGTGCCAGTAGCGAGGGGAGCTCCTATAATTCACCCCTCCACTTT.

This clone was recorded a few times. The V and J genes are TRBV6-5 and TRBJ2-5; the D gene could be TRBD1 or TRBD2 (5 bases each). Germline V CDR1 and CDR2: MNHEY, SVGAGI. The CDR3 covers 14 residues. The germline V and J ends were trimmed by 4 bases and 2 bases, with 11 bases remaining between them. In DNA form, the CDR3 reads TGTGCCAGCAGTTTCTCGGGACGGCAAGAGACCCAGTACTTC. It encodes CASSFSGRQETQYF.

The chain carries TRBV7-2 and TRBJ2-7, with D unresolved. CDR1 and CDR2 from the germline V gene are SGHTA and FQGNSA. The CDR3 runs 14 residues. V dropped 2 bases and J dropped 2 bases, with 10 bases sitting between them. The CDR3 DNA reads as TGTGCCAGCAGCTTAAGCCAGCCAGCCTACGAGCAGTACTTC. Its protein is CASSLSQPAYEQYF.

Regarding this clone: This sample includes further DNA sequences coding for the same CDR3. V gene TRBV7-9 combines with J gene TRBJ2-7; D is ambiguous. Trimming took 1 base from V and 3 from J, leaving 7 bases between them. The CDR3 extends over 13 amino acids. CDR1 SEHNR and CDR2 FQNEAQ come from the germline V gene (reference sequence). CDR3 protein: CASSLGQFYEQYF. In DNA form, the CDR3 reads TGTGCCAGCAGCTTAGGGCAGTTCTACGAGCAGTACTTC.

A remark on this clone: This sample also contains other DNA sequences that code for the same CDR3. The V gene is TRBV7-2, the J gene TRBJ1-6, with D tentatively TRBD1 (5 bases). The CDR3 spans 15 residues. The germline gives CDR1 SGHTA, CDR2 FQGNSA. V lost 1 base, J lost 5 bases, and 9 bases lay in between. The CDR3 sequence: CASSLDRGDNSPLHF. CDR3 DNA: TGTGCCAGCAGCTTAGACCGGGGGGATAATTCACCCCTCCACTTT. The full variable domain, in which reference TRBV7-2 and TRBJ1-6 provide the parts outside the CDR3, is GAGVSQSPSNKVTEKGKDVELRCDPISGHTALYWYRQSLGQGLEFLIYFQGNSAPDKSGLPSDRFSAERTGGSVSTLTIQRTQQEDSAVYLCASSLDRGDNSPLHFGNGTRLTVT.

For this clone: Distinct nucleotide sequences in the sample also encode this CDR3. This chain joins TRBV7-2 and TRBJ2-5; D call uncertain. CDR1 SGHTA and CDR2 FQGNSA come from the germline V gene. Trimming stripped 1 base from V and 4 bases from J, with 7 bases between. The CDR3 has 13 amino acids. In DNA form, the CDR3 reads TGTGCCAGCAGCTTAGATAGAGGAGAGACCCAGTACTTC. Translated: CASSLDRGETQYF.

The chain recombines TRBV10-3 with TRBJ1-3; 7 bases agree with TRBD1. The trim removed 2 bases at V and 4 bases at J, leaving 11 bases unmatched. The CDR3 sequence is 17 residues long. Germline CDR1 ENHRY, CDR2 SYGVKD. The chain's CDR3 is CAISETLTGSSGNTIYF. The CDR3 nucleotides are TGTGCCATCAGTGAGACCTTGACAGGGAGTTCGGGAAACACCATATATTTT.

In this sample, this clone turned up a few times. V gene TRBV6-1 combines with J gene TRBJ2-5, with TRBD1 matching 8 bases. CDR1 MNHNS and CDR2 SASEGT come from the germline V gene. Unmatched junction bases numbered 24, after V lost 4 bases and J lost 5 bases. The CDR3 covers 20 residues. CDR3 nucleotide sequence: TGTGCCAGCAGTGGCTATCGAACAGGGGGGCATGTCCAACCTGGCGAGACCCAGTACTTC. Translated: CASSGYRTGGHVQPGETQYF.

This clone has ten or more counts. Other nucleotide sequences in the sample specify the same CDR3. The chain combines TRBV2 with TRBJ1-1; D is possibly TRBD1 (5 bases). Germline V gene data show CDR1 as SNHLY and CDR2 as FYNNEI. The CDR3 covers 11 residues. Trimming removed 9 bases at V and 1 base at J, with 6 bases between. CDR3 nucleotide sequence: TGTGCCAGTCAGGGGAACACTGAAGCTTTCTTT. Its protein is CASQGNTEAFF.